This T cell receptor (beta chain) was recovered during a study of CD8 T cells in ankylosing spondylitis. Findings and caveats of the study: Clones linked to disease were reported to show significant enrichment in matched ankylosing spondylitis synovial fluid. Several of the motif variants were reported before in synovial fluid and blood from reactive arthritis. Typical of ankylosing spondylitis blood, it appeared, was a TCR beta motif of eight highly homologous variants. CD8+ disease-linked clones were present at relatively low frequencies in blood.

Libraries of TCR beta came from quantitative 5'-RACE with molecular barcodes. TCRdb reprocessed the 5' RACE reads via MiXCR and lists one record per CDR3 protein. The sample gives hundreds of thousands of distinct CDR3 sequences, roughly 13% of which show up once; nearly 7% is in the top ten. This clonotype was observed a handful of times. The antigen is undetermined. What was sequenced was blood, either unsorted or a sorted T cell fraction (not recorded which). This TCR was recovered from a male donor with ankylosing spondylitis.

The CDR3 reads CSVQTGGNTEAFF. The CDR3 DNA reads TGCAGCGTCCAGACAGGAGGGAACACTGAAGCTTTCTTT. V gene TRBV29-1 combines with J gene TRBJ1-1; possible D gene TRBD1, 6 bases. V lost 6 bases, J lost 1 base, and 12 bases lay in between. Germline CDR1 is SQVTM and CDR2 is ANQGSEA. The CDR3 runs to 13 residues.